A single sample is the source of the 3 T cell receptor beta chains below, sequenced in a study of human T cells and chemical hapten exposure. The time point here: healthy volunteer bleed at 2 weeks. Unfractionated whole blood yielded the extracted total RNA. MiXCR, run by TCRdb on the RACE reads, gives a single entry per CDR3 protein. The sample comprises under 95,000 distinct CDR3 sequences, approximately 10% of which are singletons, and 2.9% rests with the top ten. The sample was whole blood. The origin of the receptors is a female donor in good health. Some clones in this sample may be carry-over from other donors' samples.

The chain carries TRBV2 and TRBJ1-5, with a tentative D call TRBD1 (6 bases). The ends were cut back, 2 bases at V and 5 bases at J, with 16 bases in the middle. The CDR3 runs 16 residues. The germline V gene has CDR1 SNHLY and CDR2 FYNNEI. In nucleotides, the CDR3 is TGTGCCAGCAGTGAATATTCGGGGGGCTGGGATCAGCCCCAGCATTTT. Protein: CASSEYSGGWDQPQHF. Full variable domain (missing parts from reference TRBV2 and TRBJ1-5): EPEVTQTPSHQVTQMGQEVILRCVPISNHLYFYWYRQILGQKVEFLVSFYNNEISEKSEIFDDQFSVERPDGSNFTLKIRSTKLEDSAMYFCASSEYSGGWDQPQHFGDGTRLSIL.

This clonotype turned up a few times. The chain employs TRBV3-1 and TRBJ2-1; D call uncertain. V was shortened by 2 bases and J by 7 bases, with 15 bases between the two germline ends. This CDR3 is 15 amino acids long. Germline CDR1 and CDR2: LGHDT and YNNKEL (reference sequence). This chain's CDR3 is CASSQRSNPWNEQFF. The CDR3 DNA reads TGTGCCAGCAGCCAACGGAGTAACCCTTGGAATGAGCAGTTCTTC.

The rearrangement links TRBV20-1 to TRBJ2-5, with 10 bases aligning to TRBD2. This CDR3 spans 14 amino acids. The V segment lost 3 bases and the J segment 3 bases; nucleotides outside the gene matches: 4. The germline V gene encodes CDR1 DFQATT and CDR2 SNEGSKA (reference sequence). CDR3 residues: CSARGGLAEETQYF. CDR3 DNA sequence: TGCAGTGCTAGGGGTGGACTAGCGGAAGAGACCCAGTACTTC.